This TCR beta chain came from a study of T-cell reconstitution after alpha-beta-depleted transplantation in children. On this clonotype: The antigen remains unidentified.

General study findings and limits: Day-60 TCRbeta diversity that was high in some patients was derived from surviving recipient T cells and thymic progenitors.

This CDR3 region has 13 residues. Germline CDR1 is LGHNT and CDR2 is FRNRAP. With 0 bases removed from V and 6 bases from J, the gap between germline ends came to 5 bases. Molecular barcoding with unique molecular identifiers was used for the TCRbeta library. TCRdb passed the PCR reads through MiXCR, listing each CDR3 protein once. The table lists a few hundred thousand distinct CDR3 sequences, 23% of them singletons, with approximately 10% in the top ten. Here the sequenced sample was PBMCs, mostly from graft donor cells, taken 180 days after TCRalphabeta/CD19-depleted stem cell transplant. The chain combines TRBV12-5 with TRBJ2-2, with unresolved D. This receptor was taken from a male patient younger than 18 who had a stem cell transplant for acute lymphoblastic leukemia, so the T cells may come from the graft donor. The CDR3 protein is CASGLVSPGELFF. The CDR3 nucleotides read TGTGCTAGTGGTTTGGTATCCCCCGGGGAGCTGTTTTTT.